The 11 T cell receptor beta chains reported below all come from one sample, sequenced in a study of blood T cell repertoires in COVID-19. The data were produced by immunoSEQ multiplex PCR, yet TCRdb's version contains in-frame clones alone and is incomplete. The table includes 270,000 or so clones, roughly nine tenths detected once. The sequenced sample consisted of peripheral blood. All receptors derive from a woman aged 40 to 50 who had recovered from COVID-19.

This chain uses TRBV2 with TRBJ2-3, with 7 bases identical to TRBD1. The CDR3 consists of 13 residues. The V segment lost 8 bases and the J segment 5 bases; nucleotides outside the gene matches: 7. Germline loops: CDR1 SNHLY, CDR2 FYNNEI. As DNA, the CDR3 is TGTGCCAGCGGTTGGGCAGGGGGAGATACGCAGTATTTT. Protein product: CASGWAGGDTQYF. Using reference TRBV2 and TRBJ2-3 for the parts outside the CDR3, the full variable domain is EPEVTQTPSHQVTQMGQEVILRCVPISNHLYFYWYRQILGQKVEFLVSFYNNEISEKSEIFDDQFSVERPDGSNFTLKIRSTKLEDSAMYFCASGWAGGDTQYFGPGTRLTVL.

The chain joins TRBV15 to TRBJ1-4; 9 bases are a match to TRBD1. Trimming removed 1 base from V and 4 bases from J; junction bases left unmatched: 4. The CDR3 is made up of 16 amino acids. Per germline, CDR1 LNHNV and CDR2 YYDKDF (reference sequence). CDR3 DNA: TGTGCCACCAGCAGAGCACGACAGGGGGGTAATGAAAAACTGTTTTTT. Protein: CATSRARQGGNEKLFF.

The genes are TRBV15 and TRBJ1-1; 7 nucleotides agree with TRBD1. The CDR3 sequence is 16 residues long. V dropped 5 bases and J dropped 0; count of bases not matched to a gene: 9. Germline V gene lookup returns CDR1 LNHNV and CDR2 YYDKDF (reference sequence). As DNA, the CDR3 is TGTGCCACCAGCCCCGGGACAGTACCTTTGAACACTGAAGCTTTCTTT. Its translation is CATSPGTVPLNTEAFF.

The V gene is TRBV5-1, the J gene TRBJ2-5, with 11 bases matching TRBD2. Germline-derived CDR1 and CDR2 are SGHRS and YFSETQ. The length of the CDR3 is 16 residues. J was trimmed by 1 base and V by 0 bases; bases with no gene match: 2. CDR3: CASSLGTSGLQETQYF. The DNA of the CDR3 is TGCGCCAGCAGCTTGGGGACTAGCGGGCTCCAAGAGACCCAGTACTTC.

This clone was observed once. The J gene is TRBJ1-6, the V gene TRBV7-9; D is perhaps TRBD1 (5 bases). There are 17 residues in the CDR3. The ends were cut back, 2 bases at V and 14 bases at J, with 25 bases in the middle. Germline V gives CDR1 SEHNR, CDR2 FQNEAQ (reference sequence). This chain's CDR3 is CASSLYSGNGPSGALHF. CDR3 nucleotide sequence: TGTGCCAGCAGCTTATACTCAGGGAACGGGCCGAGTGGGGCCCTCCACTTT.

This clone was seen just once. The V and J genes are TRBV11-2 and TRBJ2-1; 7 nucleotides agree with TRBD2. This CDR3 spans 14 amino acids. V gave up 2 bases and J gave up 5 bases; unmatched junction bases: 3. Germline assignment: CDR1 SGHAT and CDR2 FQNNGV. The DNA of the CDR3 is TGTGCCAGCAGCTTATATGGGGGGGACAATGAGCAGTTCTTC. As protein: CASSLYGGDNEQFF.

The chain employs TRBV6-5 and TRBJ1-2, with 7 bases aligning to TRBD1. Per the germline V gene, CDR1 is MNHEY and CDR2 is SVGAGI. The CDR3 covers 15 residues. J was trimmed by 4 bases and V by 6 bases; bases with no gene match: 11. The CDR3 sequence: CASRRYRGEGYGYTF. CDR3 sequence (DNA): TGTGCCAGCAGACGCTACAGGGGTGAGGGCTATGGCTACACCTTC.

J is TRBJ2-3 and V is TRBV27; TRBD2 matches 11 bases. The CDR3 consists of 14 residues. Germline V gives CDR1 MNHEY, CDR2 SMNVEV (reference sequence). Trimming took 5 bases from V and 6 from J; bases not matched to a gene: 4. CDR3 in amino acids: CASSRSGRVDTQYF. The CDR3 DNA follows: TGTGCCAGCAGTCGTAGCGGGAGGGTGGATACGCAGTATTTT.

This chain connects TRBV27 to TRBJ2-3; possibly TRBD2 for D (6 bases). Germline assignment: CDR1 MNHEY and CDR2 SMNVEV (reference sequence). There are 15 residues in the CDR3. V lost 4 bases and J 3 bases, leaving 14 bases between the germline ends. This CDR3 reads CASSSQPRGTDTQYF. The CDR3 coding sequence is TGTGCCAGCAGTTCCCAACCACGGGGGACAGATACGCAGTATTTT.

The rearrangement uses TRBV2 and TRBJ2-7; the D gene is possibly TRBD2 (6 bases). This CDR3 has 11 amino acids. V gave up 7 bases and J gave up 5 bases, with 9 bases separating them. Germline assignment: CDR1 SNHLY and CDR2 FYNNEI. CDR3 DNA sequence: TGTGCCAGCATGGAGGGAAACGAGCAGTACTTC. Translated: CASMEGNEQYF. Together with reference TRBV2 and TRBJ2-7, the CDR3 gives the full variable domain: EPEVTQTPSHQVTQMGQEVILRCVPISNHLYFYWYRQILGQKVEFLVSFYNNEISEKSEIFDDQFSVERPDGSNFTLKIRSTKLEDSAMYFCASMEGNEQYFGPGTRLTVT.

V is TRBV2 and J is TRBJ2-3; D possibly corresponds to TRBD2 (5 bases). The CDR3 loop spans 14 amino acids. V lost 10 bases and J 5 bases, leaving 19 bases between the germline ends. Germline lookup yields CDR1 SNHLY and CDR2 FYNNEI. Here the CDR3 DNA reads TGTGCCATTTTACCGGGGTTAAGAGGAGATACGCAGTATTTT. Translating it yields CAILPGLRGDTQYF.